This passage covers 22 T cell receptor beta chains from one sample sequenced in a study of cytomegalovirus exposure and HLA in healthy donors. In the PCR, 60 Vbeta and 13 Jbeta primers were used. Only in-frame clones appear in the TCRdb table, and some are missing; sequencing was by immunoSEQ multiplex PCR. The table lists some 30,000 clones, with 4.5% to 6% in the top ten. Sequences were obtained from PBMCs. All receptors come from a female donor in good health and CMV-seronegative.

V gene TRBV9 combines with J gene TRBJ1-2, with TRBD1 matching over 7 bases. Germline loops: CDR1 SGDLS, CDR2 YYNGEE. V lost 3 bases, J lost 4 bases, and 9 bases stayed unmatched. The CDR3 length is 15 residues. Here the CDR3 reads CASSEASTGPYGYTF. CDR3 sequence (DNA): TGTGCCAGCAGCGAAGCATCGACAGGGCCCTATGGCTACACCTTC.

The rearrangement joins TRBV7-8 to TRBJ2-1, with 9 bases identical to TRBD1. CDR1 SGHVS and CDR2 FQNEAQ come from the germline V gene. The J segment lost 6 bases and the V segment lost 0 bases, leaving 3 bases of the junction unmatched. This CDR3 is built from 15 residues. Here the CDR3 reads CASSLADRGINEQFF. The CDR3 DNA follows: TGTGCCAGCAGCTTAGCGGACAGGGGTATCAATGAGCAGTTCTTC.

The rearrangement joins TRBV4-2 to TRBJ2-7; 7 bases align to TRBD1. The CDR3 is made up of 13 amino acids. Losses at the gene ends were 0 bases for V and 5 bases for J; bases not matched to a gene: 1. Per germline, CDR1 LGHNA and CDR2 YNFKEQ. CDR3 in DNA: TGTGCCAGCAGCCAAGACCAGGGGGACGAGCAGTACTTC. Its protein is CASSQDQGDEQYF.

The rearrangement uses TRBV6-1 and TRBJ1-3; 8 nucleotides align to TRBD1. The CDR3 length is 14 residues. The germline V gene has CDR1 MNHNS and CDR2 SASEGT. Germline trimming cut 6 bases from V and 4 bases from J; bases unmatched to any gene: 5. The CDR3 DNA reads TGTGCCAGCAGGGACAGGGCGAGAGGAAACACCATATATTTT. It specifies CASRDRARGNTIYF.

The CDR3: CASSGGQRKNQPQHF. CDR3 coding DNA: TGTGCCAGCAGCGGGGGACAGAGAAAAAATCAGCCCCAGCATTTT. The chain recombines TRBV2 with TRBJ1-5; 7 nucleotides agree with TRBD1. The V and J ends lost 6 bases and 4 bases, in that order; junction bases with no gene match: 9. The CDR3 contains 15 residues. From germline, CDR1 is SNHLY and CDR2 FYNNEI.

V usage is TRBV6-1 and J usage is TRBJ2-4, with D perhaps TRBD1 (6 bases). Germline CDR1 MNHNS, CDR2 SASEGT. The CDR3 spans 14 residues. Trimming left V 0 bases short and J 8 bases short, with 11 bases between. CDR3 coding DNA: TGTGCCAGCAGTGAAGCGTTAAAGGGGGACATTCAGTACTTC. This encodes CASSEALKGDIQYF.

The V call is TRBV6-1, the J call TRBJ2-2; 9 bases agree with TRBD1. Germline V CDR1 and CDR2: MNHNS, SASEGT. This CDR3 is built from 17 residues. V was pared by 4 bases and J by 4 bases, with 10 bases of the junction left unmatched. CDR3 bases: TGTGCCAGCAGTGGTCGGACAGGGGTCGAGGGCACCGGGGAGCTGTTTTTT. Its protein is CASSGRTGVEGTGELFF.

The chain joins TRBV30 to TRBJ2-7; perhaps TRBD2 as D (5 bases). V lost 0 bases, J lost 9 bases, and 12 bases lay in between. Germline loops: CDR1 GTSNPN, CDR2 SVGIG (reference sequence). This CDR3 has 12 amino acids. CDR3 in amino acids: CAWSVQRTGQYF. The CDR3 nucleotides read TGTGCCTGGAGTGTACAGCGGACGGGGCAGTACTTC.

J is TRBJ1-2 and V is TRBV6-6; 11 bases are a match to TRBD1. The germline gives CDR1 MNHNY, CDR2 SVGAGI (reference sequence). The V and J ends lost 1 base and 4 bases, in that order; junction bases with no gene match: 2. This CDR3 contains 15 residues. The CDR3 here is CASSYWGQGVYGYTF. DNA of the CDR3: TGTGCCAGCAGTTACTGGGGACAGGGGGTCTATGGCTACACCTTC.

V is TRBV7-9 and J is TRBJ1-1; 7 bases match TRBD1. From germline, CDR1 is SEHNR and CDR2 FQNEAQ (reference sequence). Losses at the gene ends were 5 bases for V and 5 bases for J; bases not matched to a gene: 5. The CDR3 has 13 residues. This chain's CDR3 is CASSLDRATEAFF. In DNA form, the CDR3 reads TGTGCCAGCAGCCTCGACAGGGCGACTGAAGCTTTCTTT.

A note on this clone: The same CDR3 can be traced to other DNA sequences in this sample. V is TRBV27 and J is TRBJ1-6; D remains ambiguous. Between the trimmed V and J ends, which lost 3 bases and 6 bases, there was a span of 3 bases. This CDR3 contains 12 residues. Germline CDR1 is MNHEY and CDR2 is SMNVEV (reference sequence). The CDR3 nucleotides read TGTGCCAGCAGTTTCTCTAATTCACCCCTCCACTTT. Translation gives CASSFSNSPLHF.

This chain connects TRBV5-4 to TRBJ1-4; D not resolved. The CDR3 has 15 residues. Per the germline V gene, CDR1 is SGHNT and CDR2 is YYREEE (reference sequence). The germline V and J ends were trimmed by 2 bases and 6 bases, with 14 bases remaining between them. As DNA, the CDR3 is TGTGCCAGCAGCTTTGACGAAGAGGGAGATGAAAAACTGTTTTTT. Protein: CASSFDEEGDEKLFF.

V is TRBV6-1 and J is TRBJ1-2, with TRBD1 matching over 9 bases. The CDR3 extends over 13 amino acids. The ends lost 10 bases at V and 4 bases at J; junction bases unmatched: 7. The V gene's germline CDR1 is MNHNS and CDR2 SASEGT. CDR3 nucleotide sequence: TGTGCCATCTGGACAGGGGCATCCTATGGCTACACCTTC. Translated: CAIWTGASYGYTF.

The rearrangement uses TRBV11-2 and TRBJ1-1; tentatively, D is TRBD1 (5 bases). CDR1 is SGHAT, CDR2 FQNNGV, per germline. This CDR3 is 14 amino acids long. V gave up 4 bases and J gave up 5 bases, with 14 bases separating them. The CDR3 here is CASSSGQAWTEAFF. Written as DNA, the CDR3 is TGTGCCAGCAGCTCTGGACAAGCCTGGACTGAAGCTTTCTTT. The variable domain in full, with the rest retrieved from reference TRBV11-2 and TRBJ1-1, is EAGVAQSPRYKIIEKRQSVAFWCNPISGHATLYWYQQILGQGPKLLIQFQNNGVVDDSQLPKDRFSAERLKGVDSTLKIQPAKLEDSAVYLCASSSGQAWTEAFFGQGTRLTVV.

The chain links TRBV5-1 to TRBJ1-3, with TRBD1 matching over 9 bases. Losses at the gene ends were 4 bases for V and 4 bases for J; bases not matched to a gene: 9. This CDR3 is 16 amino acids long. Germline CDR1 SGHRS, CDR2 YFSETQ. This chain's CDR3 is CASSRQTGTGGNTIYF. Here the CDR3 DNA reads TGCGCCAGCAGCCGCCAAACCGGGACAGGGGGAAACACCATATATTTT. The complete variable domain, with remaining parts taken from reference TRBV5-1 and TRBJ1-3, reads KAGVTQTPRYLIKTRGQQVTLSCSPISGHRSVSWYQQTPGQGLQFLFEYFSETQRNKGNFPGRFSGRQFSNSRSEMNVSTLELGDSALYLCASSRQTGTGGNTIYFGEGSWLTVV.

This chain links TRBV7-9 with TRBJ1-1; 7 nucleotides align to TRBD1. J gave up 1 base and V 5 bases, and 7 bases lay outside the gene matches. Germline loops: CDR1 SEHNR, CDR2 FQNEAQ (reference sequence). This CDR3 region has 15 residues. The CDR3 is CASSVKGQSNTEAFF. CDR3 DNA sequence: TGTGCCAGCAGCGTAAAGGGACAGTCGAACACTGAAGCTTTCTTT.

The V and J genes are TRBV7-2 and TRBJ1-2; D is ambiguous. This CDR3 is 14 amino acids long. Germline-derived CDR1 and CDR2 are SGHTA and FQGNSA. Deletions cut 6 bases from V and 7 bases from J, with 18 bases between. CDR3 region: CASSPDSRSGGYTF. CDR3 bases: TGTGCCAGCAGTCCGGACTCTAGATCGGGTGGCTACACCTTC.

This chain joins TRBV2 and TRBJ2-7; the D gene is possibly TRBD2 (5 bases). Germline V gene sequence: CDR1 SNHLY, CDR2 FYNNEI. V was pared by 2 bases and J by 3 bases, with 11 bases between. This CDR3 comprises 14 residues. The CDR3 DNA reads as TGTGCCAGCAGTGAACGTGAGGGAGACTACGAGCAGTACTTC. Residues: CASSEREGDYEQYF.

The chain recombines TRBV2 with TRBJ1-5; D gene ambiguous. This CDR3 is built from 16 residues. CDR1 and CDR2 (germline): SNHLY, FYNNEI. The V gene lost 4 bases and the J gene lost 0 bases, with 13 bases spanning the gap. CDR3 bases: TGTGCCAGCAGTGGAGGCGGGCCTTATAGCAATCAGCCCCAGCATTTT. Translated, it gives CASSGGGPYSNQPQHF.

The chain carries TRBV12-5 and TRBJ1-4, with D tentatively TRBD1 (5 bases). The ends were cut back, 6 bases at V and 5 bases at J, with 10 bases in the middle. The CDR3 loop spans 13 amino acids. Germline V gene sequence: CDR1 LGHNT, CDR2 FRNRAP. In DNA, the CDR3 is TGTGCTAGTGGACAGGAAAGAAATGAAAAACTGTTTTTT. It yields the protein CASGQERNEKLFF.

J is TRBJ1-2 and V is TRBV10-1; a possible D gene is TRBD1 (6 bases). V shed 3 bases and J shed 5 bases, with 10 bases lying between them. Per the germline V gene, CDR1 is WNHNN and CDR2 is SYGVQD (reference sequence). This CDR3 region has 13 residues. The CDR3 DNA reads TGCGCCAGCAGTGATTACAGGGATTATGGCTACACCTTC. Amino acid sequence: CASSDYRDYGYTF.

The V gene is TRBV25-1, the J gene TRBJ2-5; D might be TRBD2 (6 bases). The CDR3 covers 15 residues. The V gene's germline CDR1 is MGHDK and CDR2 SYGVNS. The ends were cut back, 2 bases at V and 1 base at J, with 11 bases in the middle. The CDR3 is CASSEHLGLQETQYF. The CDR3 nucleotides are TGTGCCAGCAGTGAACATCTGGGACTCCAAGAGACCCAGTACTTC.